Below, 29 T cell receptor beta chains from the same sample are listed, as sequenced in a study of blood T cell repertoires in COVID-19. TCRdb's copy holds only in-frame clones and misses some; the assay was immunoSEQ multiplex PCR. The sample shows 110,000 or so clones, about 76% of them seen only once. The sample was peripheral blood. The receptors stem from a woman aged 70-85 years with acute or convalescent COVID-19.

The CDR3 reads CASSLKATGGGQPQHF. The CDR3 DNA reads as TGTGCCAGTAGTTTAAAGGCGACAGGGGGAGGACAGCCCCAGCATTTT. The V gene is TRBV19, the J gene TRBJ1-5, with TRBD1 identical over 9 bases. CDR1 is LNHDA and CDR2 is SQIVND in the germline V gene (reference sequence). With 5 bases clipped from V and 7 bases from J, the junction kept 12 bases outside the gene matches. The CDR3 contains 16 residues.

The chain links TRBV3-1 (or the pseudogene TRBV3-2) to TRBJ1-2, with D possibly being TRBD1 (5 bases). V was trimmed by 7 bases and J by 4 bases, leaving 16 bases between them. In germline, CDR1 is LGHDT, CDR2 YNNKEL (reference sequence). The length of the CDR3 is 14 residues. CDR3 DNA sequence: TGTGCCAGCACCTTTTCCAGGGAAGCCTATGGCTACACCTTC. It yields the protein CASTFSREAYGYTF.

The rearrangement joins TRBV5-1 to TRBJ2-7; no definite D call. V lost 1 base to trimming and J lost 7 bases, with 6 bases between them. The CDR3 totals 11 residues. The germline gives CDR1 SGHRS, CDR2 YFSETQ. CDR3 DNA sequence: TGCGCCAGCAGCTTGCTCGGGGAGCAGTACTTC. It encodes CASSLLGEQYF.

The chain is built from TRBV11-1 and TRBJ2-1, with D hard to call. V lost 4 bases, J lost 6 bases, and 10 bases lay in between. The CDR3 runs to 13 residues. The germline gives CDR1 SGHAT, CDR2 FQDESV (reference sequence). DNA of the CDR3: TGTGCCAGCAGCTCGTACAGTGGCAATGAGCAGTTCTTC. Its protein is CASSSYSGNEQFF.

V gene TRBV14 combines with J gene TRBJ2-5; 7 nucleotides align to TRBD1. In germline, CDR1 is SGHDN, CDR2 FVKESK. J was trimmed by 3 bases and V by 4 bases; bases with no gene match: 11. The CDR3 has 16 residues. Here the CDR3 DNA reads TGTGCCAGCAGCCTTTCCGGGACAGTAAACGAAGAGACCCAGTACTTC. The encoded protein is CASSLSGTVNEETQYF. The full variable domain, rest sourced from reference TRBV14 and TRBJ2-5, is EAGVTQFPSHSVIEKGQTVTLRCDPISGHDNLYWYRRVMGKEIKFLLHFVKESKQDESGMPNNRFLAERTGGTYSTLKVQPAELEDSGVYFCASSLSGTVNEETQYFGPGTRLLVL.

The CDR3 coding sequence is TGTGCCATCAGTGGTCCCTCGACAGGGGGCTACACTGAAGCTTTCTTT. Translated: CAISGPSTGGYTEAFF. The chain couples TRBV10-3 to TRBJ1-1, with TRBD1 matching 10 bases. J lost 3 bases, V lost 4 bases, and 8 bases had no gene match. From germline, CDR1 is ENHRY and CDR2 SYGVKD. This CDR3 is 16 amino acids long.

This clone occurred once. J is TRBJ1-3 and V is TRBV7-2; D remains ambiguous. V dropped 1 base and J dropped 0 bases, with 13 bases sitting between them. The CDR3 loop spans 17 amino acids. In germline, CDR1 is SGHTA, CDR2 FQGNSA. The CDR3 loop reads CASSLGAGAFSGNTIYF. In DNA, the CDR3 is TGTGCCAGCAGCTTAGGGGCAGGTGCTTTCTCTGGAAACACCATATATTTT.

DNA of the CDR3: TGTGCCAGCAGTTCCAGGGGGACAGCTCCTTATGGCTACACCTTC. It specifies CASSSRGTAPYGYTF. The chain links TRBV27 to TRBJ1-2; 7 nucleotides line up with TRBD1. Germline CDR1 MNHEY, CDR2 SMNVEV (reference sequence). The length of the CDR3 is 15 residues. The V segment lost 4 bases and the J segment 5 bases; nucleotides outside the gene matches: 10.

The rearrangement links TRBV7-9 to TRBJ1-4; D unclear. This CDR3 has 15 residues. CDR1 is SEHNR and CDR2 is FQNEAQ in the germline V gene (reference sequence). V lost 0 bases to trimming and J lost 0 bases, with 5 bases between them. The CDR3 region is CASSLATATNEKLFF. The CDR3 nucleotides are TGTGCCAGCAGCTTAGCAACAGCAACTAATGAAAAACTGTTTTTT.

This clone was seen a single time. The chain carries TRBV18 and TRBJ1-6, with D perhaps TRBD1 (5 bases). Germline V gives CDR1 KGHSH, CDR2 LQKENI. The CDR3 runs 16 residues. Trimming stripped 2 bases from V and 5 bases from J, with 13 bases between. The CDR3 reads CASSPNGRGDNSPLHF. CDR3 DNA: TGTGCCAGCTCACCAAACGGCCGGGGGGATAATTCACCCCTCCACTTT.

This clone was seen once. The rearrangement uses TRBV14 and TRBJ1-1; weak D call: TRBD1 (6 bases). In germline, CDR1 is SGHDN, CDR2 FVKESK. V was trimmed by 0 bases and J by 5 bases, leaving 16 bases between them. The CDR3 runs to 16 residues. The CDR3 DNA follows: TGTGCCAGCAGCCAAGATCGCCCAGGGGTTGGAACTGAAGCTTTCTTT. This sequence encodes CASSQDRPGVGTEAFF. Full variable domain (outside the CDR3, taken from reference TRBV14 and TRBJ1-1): EAGVTQFPSHSVIEKGQTVTLRCDPISGHDNLYWYRRVMGKEIKFLLHFVKESKQDESGMPNNRFLAERTGGTYSTLKVQPAELEDSGVYFCASSQDRPGVGTEAFFGQGTRLTVV.

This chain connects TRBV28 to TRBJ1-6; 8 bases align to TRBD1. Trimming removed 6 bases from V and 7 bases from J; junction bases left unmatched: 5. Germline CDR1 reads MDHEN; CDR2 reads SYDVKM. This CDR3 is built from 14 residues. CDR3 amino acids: CASSPGGANSPLHF. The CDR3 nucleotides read TGTGCCAGCAGCCCAGGGGGCGCGAATTCACCCCTCCACTTT.

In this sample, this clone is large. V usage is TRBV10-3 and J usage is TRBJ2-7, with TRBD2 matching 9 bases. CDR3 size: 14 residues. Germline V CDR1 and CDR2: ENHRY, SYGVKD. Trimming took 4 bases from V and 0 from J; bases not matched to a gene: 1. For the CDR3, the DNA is TGTGCCATCAGTGCGGGACTAGCCTCCTACGAGCAGTACTTC. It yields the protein CAISAGLASYEQYF.

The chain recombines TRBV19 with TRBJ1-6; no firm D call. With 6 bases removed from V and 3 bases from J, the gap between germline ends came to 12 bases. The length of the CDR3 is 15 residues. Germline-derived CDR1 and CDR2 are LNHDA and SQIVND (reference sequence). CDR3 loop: CASRLGLNYNSPLHF. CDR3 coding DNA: TGTGCCAGTAGACTCGGACTTAACTATAATTCACCCCTCCACTTT.

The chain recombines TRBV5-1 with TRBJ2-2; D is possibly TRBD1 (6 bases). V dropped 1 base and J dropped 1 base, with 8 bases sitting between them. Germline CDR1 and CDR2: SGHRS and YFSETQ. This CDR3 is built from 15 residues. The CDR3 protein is CASSLPTGNTGELFF. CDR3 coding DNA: TGCGCCAGCAGCTTGCCGACAGGGAACACCGGGGAGCTGTTTTTT.

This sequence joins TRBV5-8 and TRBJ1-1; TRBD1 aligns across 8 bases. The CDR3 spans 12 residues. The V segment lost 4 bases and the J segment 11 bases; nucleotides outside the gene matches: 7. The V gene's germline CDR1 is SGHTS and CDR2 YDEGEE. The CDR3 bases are TGTGCCAGCAGCCCCCGGACAGGGAAGGCTTTCTTT. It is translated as CASSPRTGKAFF.

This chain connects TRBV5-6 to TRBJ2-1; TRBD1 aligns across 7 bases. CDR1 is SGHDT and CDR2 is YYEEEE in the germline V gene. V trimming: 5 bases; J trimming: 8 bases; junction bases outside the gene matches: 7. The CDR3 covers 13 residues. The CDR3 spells CASSLQGPDEQFF. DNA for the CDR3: TGTGCCAGCAGTCTACAGGGGCCCGATGAGCAGTTCTTC.

The CDR3 loop reads CASSLVSLGRGSTDTQYF. CDR3 DNA sequence: TGTGCCAGCAGCTTAGTATCCCTCGGGCGGGGCAGCACAGATACGCAGTATTTT. The gene calls are TRBV7-2 and TRBJ2-3, with TRBD2 as a possible D gene (6 bases). CDR1 and CDR2 from the germline V gene are SGHTA and FQGNSA. CDR3 length equals 18 residues. V lost 1 base, J lost 0 bases, and 17 bases lay in between.

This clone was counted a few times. The CDR3 loop is CASGGRYQETQYF. Here the CDR3 DNA reads TGTGCCAGTGGAGGACGGTACCAAGAGACCCAGTACTTC. The J gene is TRBJ2-5, the V gene TRBV19; tentatively, D is TRBD2 (5 bases). Trimming took 8 bases from V and 0 from J, leaving 10 bases between them. The germline gives CDR1 LNHDA, CDR2 SQIVND (reference sequence). The CDR3 totals 13 residues.

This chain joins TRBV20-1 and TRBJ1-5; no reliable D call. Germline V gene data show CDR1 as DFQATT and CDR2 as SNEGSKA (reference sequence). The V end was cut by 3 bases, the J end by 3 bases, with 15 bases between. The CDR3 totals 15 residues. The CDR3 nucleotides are TGCAGTGCTAGTTTACGGGGAGGGAACAATCAGCCCCAGCATTTT. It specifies CSASLRGGNNQPQHF.

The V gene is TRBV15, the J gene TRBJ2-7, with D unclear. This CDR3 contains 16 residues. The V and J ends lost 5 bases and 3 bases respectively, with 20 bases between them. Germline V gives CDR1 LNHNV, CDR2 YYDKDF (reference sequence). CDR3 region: CATSGASDFPVYEQYF. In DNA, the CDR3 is TGTGCCACCAGCGGAGCCTCTGATTTTCCGGTCTACGAGCAGTACTTC.

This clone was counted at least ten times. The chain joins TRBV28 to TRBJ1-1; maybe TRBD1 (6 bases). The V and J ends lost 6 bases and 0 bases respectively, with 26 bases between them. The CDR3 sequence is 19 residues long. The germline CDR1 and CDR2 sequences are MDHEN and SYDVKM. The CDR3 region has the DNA TGTGCCAGCAGCCCTGATCCGGGACATAGAAGTATTATGAACACTGAAGCTTTCTTT. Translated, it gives CASSPDPGHRSIMNTEAFF.

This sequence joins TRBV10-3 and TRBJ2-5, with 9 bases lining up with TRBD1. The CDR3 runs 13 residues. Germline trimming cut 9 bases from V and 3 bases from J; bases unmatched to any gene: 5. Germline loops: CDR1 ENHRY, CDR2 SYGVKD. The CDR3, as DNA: TGTGCCATTGGGGACAGGGTCGAAGAGACCCAGTACTTC. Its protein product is CAIGDRVEETQYF.

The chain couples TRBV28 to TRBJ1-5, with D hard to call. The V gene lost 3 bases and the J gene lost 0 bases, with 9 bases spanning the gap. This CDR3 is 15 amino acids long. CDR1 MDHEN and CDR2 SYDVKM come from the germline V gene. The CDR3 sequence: CASSFTDYSNQPQHF. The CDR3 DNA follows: TGTGCCAGCAGTTTTACTGACTATAGCAATCAGCCCCAGCATTTT.

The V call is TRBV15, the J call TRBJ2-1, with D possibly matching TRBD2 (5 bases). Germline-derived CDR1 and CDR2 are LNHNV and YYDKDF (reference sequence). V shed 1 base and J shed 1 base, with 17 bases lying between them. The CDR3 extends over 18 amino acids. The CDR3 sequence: CATSRGENTIGSYNEQFF. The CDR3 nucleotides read TGTGCCACCAGCAGAGGGGAGAATACCATTGGATCCTACAATGAGCAGTTCTTC.

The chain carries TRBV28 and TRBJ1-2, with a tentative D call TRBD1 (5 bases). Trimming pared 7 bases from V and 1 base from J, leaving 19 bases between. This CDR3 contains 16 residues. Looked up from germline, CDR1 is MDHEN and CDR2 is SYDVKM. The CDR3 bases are TGTGCCAGCAAACCCCCTTTGACAGCGCTTAACTATGGCTACACCTTC. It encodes CASKPPLTALNYGYTF.

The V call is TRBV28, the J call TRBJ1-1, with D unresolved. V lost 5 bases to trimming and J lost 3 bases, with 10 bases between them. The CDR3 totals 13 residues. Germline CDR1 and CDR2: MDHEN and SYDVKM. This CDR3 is CASSLVWDTEAFF. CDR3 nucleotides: TGTGCCAGCAGTCTAGTATGGGACACTGAAGCTTTCTTT.

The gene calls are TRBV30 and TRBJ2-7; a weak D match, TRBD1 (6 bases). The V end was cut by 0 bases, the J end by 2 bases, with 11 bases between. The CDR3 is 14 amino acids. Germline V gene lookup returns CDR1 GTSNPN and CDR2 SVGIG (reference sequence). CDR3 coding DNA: TGTGCCTGGAGTGTTGACAGGACTGCCTACGAGCAGTACTTC. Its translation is CAWSVDRTAYEQYF.

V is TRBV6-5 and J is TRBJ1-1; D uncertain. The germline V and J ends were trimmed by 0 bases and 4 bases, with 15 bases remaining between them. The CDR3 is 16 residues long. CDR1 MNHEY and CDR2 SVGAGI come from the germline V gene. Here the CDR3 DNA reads TGTGCCAGCAGTTACTCCTTCGCAAGGCGGAGCACTGAAGCTTTCTTT. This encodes CASSYSFARRSTEAFF.